These 17 T cell receptor beta chains came from one sample sequenced in a study of technical replicates of blood from a handful of donors. The data were produced by immunoSEQ multiplex PCR, yet TCRdb's version contains in-frame clones alone and is incomplete. The sample lists roughly 48,000 clones; about 94% were seen once. Material for sequencing was PBMCs. Receptors originate from a human donor in good health. Some clones in this sample may be carry-over from other donors' samples.

The genes are TRBV7-9 and TRBJ2-7; 10 positions match TRBD1. There are 13 residues in the CDR3. Germline-derived CDR1 and CDR2 are SEHNR and FQNEAQ (reference sequence). The V and J ends lost 6 bases and 4 bases, in that order; junction bases with no gene match: 3. Here the CDR3 reads CASSRDRGYEQYF. The CDR3 DNA reads as TGTGCCAGCAGTCGGGACAGGGGTTACGAGCAGTACTTC. The complete variable domain, with remaining parts taken from reference TRBV7-9 and TRBJ2-7, reads DTGVSQNPRHKITKRGQNVTFRCDPISEHNRLYWYRQTLGQGPEFLTYFQNEAQLEKSRLLSDRFSAERPKGSFSTLEIQRTEQGDSAMYLCASSRDRGYEQYFGPGTRLTVT.

The V gene is TRBV6-1, the J gene TRBJ1-3; no definite D call. Germline-derived CDR1 and CDR2 are MNHNS and SASEGT. Trimming left V 3 bases short and J 2 bases short, with 14 bases between. CDR3 length equals 16 residues. The CDR3 protein is CASSENRAGTGNTIYF. CDR3 DNA: TGTGCCAGCAGTGAGAATAGGGCGGGCACTGGAAACACCATATATTTT.

This chain uses TRBV9 with TRBJ2-7; D is perhaps TRBD2 (5 bases). The CDR3 has 15 residues. V was pared by 0 bases and J by 5 bases, with 15 bases between. Germline CDR1 is SGDLS and CDR2 is YYNGEE. This chain's CDR3 is CASSVATTSLDEQYF. The DNA of the CDR3 is TGTGCCAGCAGCGTAGCTACCACTAGTCTGGACGAGCAGTACTTC.

The rearrangement joins TRBV13 to TRBJ2-7; 7 bases fit TRBD2. CDR3 length: 14 amino acids. After removal of 3 bases from V and 2 bases from J, the junction contained 4 bases not matched to a gene. Germline CDR1 and CDR2: PRHDT and FYEKMQ (reference sequence). CDR3 in amino acids: CASSFQREAYEQYF. The CDR3 region has the DNA TGTGCCAGCAGCTTCCAGCGGGAAGCCTACGAGCAGTACTTC. The full variable domain, in which reference TRBV13 and TRBJ2-7 provide the parts outside the CDR3, is AAGVIQSPRHLIKEKRETATLKCYPIPRHDTVYWYQQGPGQDPQFLISFYEKMQSDKGSIPDRFSAQQFSDYHSELNMSSLELGDSALYFCASSFQREAYEQYFGPGTRLTVT.

V and J are TRBV7-8 and TRBJ2-7; 7 positions agree with TRBD1. The CDR3 consists of 15 residues. Germline CDR1 reads SGHVS; CDR2 reads FQNEAQ. V was clipped by 5 bases and J by 4 bases; unmatched bases: 11. CDR3 residues: CASSQGRTGPYEQYF. Here the CDR3 DNA reads TGTGCCAGCAGCCAGGGCAGGACAGGACCTTACGAGCAGTACTTC.

The chain links TRBV6-5 to TRBJ1-1; possible D gene TRBD1, 5 bases. This CDR3 is built from 14 residues. Trimming shortened V by 7 bases and J by 4 bases, and 16 bases separated the two germline ends. Germline CDR1 reads MNHEY; CDR2 reads SVGAGI. The CDR3: CASMRSRALTEAFF. DNA of the CDR3: TGTGCCAGCATGAGGTCCAGGGCACTCACTGAAGCTTTCTTT.

J is TRBJ1-2 and V is TRBV7-2; possible D gene TRBD1, 5 bases. Germline CDR1 and CDR2: SGHTA and FQGNSA. This CDR3 is 15 amino acids long. V was shortened by 6 bases and J by 4 bases, with 18 bases between the two germline ends. CDR3: CASRPSQGVIYGYTF. The CDR3 nucleotides read TGTGCCAGCAGACCCTCCCAGGGCGTCATCTATGGCTACACCTTC.

The chain is built from TRBV19 and TRBJ2-7, with TRBD1 matching over 11 bases. With 5 bases clipped from V and 2 bases from J, the junction kept 5 bases outside the gene matches. This CDR3 spans 15 amino acids. Germline-derived CDR1 and CDR2 are LNHDA and SQIVND (reference sequence). CDR3 sequence reads: CASSLGQGGTYEQYF. In DNA, the CDR3 is TGTGCCAGTAGTCTGGGACAGGGGGGAACCTACGAGCAGTACTTC.

In DNA, the CDR3 is TGTGCCAGCAGCCCCGGGACTAGCAGTCCTTCTAGCACAGATACGCAGTATTTT. Translating gives CASSPGTSSPSSTDTQYF. The J gene is TRBJ2-3, the V gene TRBV6-9; 9 bases match TRBD2. The CDR3 runs to 18 residues. V lost 6 bases to trimming and J lost 0 bases; unmatched junction nucleotides: 13. Germline lookup yields CDR1 MNHGY and CDR2 SVAAGI.

The rearrangement links TRBV7-6 to TRBJ2-3, with D maybe TRBD1 (5 bases). Germline CDR1 and CDR2: SGHVS and FNYEAQ. The CDR3 length is 15 residues. The germline V and J ends were trimmed by 1 base and 1 base, with 9 bases remaining between them. CDR3: CASSLGTYGTDTQYF. In DNA form, the CDR3 reads TGTGCCAGCAGCTTAGGGACATACGGCACAGATACGCAGTATTTT.

V is TRBV7-2 and J is TRBJ1-2, with 9 bases that match TRBD1. Germline trimming cut 11 bases from V and 4 bases from J; bases unmatched to any gene: 5. Germline-derived CDR1 and CDR2 are SGHTA and FQGNSA. CDR3 size: 12 residues. CDR3 in DNA: TGTGCCGGGGGACAGGGCCCCTATGGCTACACCTTC. This codes for CAGGQGPYGYTF.

The chain carries TRBV29-1 and TRBJ2-3; 7 bases agree with TRBD1. V was pared by 7 bases and J by 6 bases, with 13 bases of the junction left unmatched. Germline loops: CDR1 SQVTM, CDR2 ANQGSEA. This CDR3 has 14 amino acids. The CDR3 sequence is CSALADRASDTQYF. The CDR3 bases are TGCAGCGCTCTAGCTGACAGGGCCTCTGATACGCAGTATTTT.

This chain joins TRBV4-1 and TRBJ2-3; 15 nucleotides align to TRBD2. Looked up from germline, CDR1 is MGHRA and CDR2 is YSYEKL. V shed 1 base, J shed 6 bases, and the junction held 8 bases outside the gene matches. The CDR3 loop spans 18 amino acids. The CDR3 DNA reads as TGCGCCAGCAGCCAAGTTTGGGGACTAGCGGGGGGAGCGGATACGCAGTATTTT. Translating it yields CASSQVWGLAGGADTQYF.

This clone was detected once. The chain joins TRBV13 to TRBJ2-2, with 10 bases matching TRBD2. CDR3 length: 16 residues. Losses at the gene ends were 0 bases for V and 4 bases for J; bases not matched to a gene: 2. Per germline, CDR1 PRHDT and CDR2 FYEKMQ (reference sequence). CDR3 in DNA: TGTGCCAGCAGCTTAGGCAGCGGGGGGGCCACCGGGGAGCTGTTTTTT. Translation gives CASSLGSGGATGELFF. The full variable domain, in which reference TRBV13 and TRBJ2-2 provide the parts outside the CDR3, is AAGVIQSPRHLIKEKRETATLKCYPIPRHDTVYWYQQGPGQDPQFLISFYEKMQSDKGSIPDRFSAQQFSDYHSELNMSSLELGDSALYFCASSLGSGGATGELFFGEGSRLTVL.

The chain combines TRBV4-3 with TRBJ2-1; 10 bases are a match to TRBD2. Germline CDR1 and CDR2: LGHNA and YSLEER. The V gene end was trimmed by 0 bases and the J gene end by 7 bases; junction bases not matched to a gene: 12. The CDR3 consists of 18 residues. Written as DNA, the CDR3 is TGCGCCAGCAGCCAAGATTATAGCGCTAGCGGGGGTGTTAATGAGCAGTTCTTC. Residues: CASSQDYSASGGVNEQFF.

This chain uses TRBV16 with TRBJ1-1; no firm D call. V shed 4 bases and J shed 0 bases, with 18 bases lying between them. Germline assignment: CDR1 KGHSY and CDR2 FQNENV. The CDR3 totals 17 residues. CDR3 bases: TGTGCCAGCAGCCTCATGACGGGGTTTAGGATGAACACTGAAGCTTTCTTT. Protein: CASSLMTGFRMNTEAFF.

V is TRBV7-9 and J is TRBJ1-1, with D perhaps TRBD1 (5 bases). The CDR3 extends over 14 amino acids. Trimming pared 2 bases from V and 6 bases from J, leaving 13 bases between. From germline, CDR1 is SEHNR and CDR2 FQNEAQ (reference sequence). DNA of the CDR3: TGTGCCAGCAGCTTAACCATGCAGGGCCCTGAAGCTTTCTTT. Its protein is CASSLTMQGPEAFF.